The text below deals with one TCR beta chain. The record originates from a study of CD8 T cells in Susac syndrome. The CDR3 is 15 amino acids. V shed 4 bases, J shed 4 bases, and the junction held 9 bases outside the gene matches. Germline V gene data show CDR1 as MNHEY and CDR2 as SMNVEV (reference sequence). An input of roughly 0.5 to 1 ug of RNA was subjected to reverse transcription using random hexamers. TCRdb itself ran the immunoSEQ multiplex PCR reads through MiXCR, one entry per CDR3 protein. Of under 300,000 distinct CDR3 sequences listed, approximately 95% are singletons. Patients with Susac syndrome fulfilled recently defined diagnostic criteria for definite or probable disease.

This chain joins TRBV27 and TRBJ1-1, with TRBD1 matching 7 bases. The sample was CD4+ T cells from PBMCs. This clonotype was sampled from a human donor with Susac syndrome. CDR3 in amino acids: CASSWDSTGGTEAFF. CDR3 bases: TGTGCCAGCAGTTGGGACAGCACTGGTGGCACTGAAGCTTTCTTT.